The source of this TCR beta chain is a study of cytomegalovirus exposure and HLA in healthy donors. Study-wide background: Most genotyped donors, around four fifths of around 370, had Caucasian-associated genetic ancestry.

Amplification used 60 Vbeta primers and 13 Jbeta primers. Some clones are missing from TCRdb's copy, which holds only in-frame ones; the method was immunoSEQ multiplex PCR. The data hold fewer than 60,000 clones, with 70% to 85% observed a single time. This clone has only a few counts. Its matching antigen is unknown. Study-wide points: The authors considered a cluster of highly shared sequence variants likely to be a sequencing artifact.

What was sequenced was PBMCs. This TCR came from a woman aged 45-60 years in good health and CMV-seropositive.

The DNA for the CDR3 is TGTGCCAGCAGCTTGGATGCAGGGCGCGAATATGGCTACACCTTC. It specifies CASSLDAGREYGYTF. The rearrangement uses TRBV5-4 and TRBJ1-2; TRBD1 might be the D (5 bases). The V gene lost 0 bases and the J gene lost 5 bases, with 14 bases spanning the gap. The CDR3 has 15 residues. Looked up from germline, CDR1 is SGHNT and CDR2 is YYREEE (reference sequence).